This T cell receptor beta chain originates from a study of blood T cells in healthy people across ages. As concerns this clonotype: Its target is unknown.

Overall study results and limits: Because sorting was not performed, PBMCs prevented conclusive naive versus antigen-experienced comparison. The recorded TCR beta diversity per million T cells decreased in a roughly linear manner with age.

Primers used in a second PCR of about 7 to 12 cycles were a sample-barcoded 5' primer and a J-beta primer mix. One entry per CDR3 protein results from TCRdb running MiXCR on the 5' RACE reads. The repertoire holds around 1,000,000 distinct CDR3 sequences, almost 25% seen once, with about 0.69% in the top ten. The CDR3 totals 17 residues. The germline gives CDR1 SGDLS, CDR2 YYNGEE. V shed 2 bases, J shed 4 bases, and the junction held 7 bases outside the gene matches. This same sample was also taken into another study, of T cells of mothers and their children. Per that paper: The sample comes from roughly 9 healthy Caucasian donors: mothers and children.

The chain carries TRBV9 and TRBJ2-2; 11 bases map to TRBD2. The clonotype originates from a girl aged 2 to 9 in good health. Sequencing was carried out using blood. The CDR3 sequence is CASSVGGLAEITGELFF. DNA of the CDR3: TGTGCCAGCAGCGTGGGGGGACTAGCGGAAATCACCGGGGAGCTGTTTTTT.